A single sample gave rise to the 9 T cell receptor beta chains below, sequenced in a study of regulatory T cells in long-lasting Graves disease (dated by TCRdb to about 2021). Preparation of the library involved multiplex PCR. TCRdb names Illumina HiSeq 4000 as the instrument used. To build TCR beta libraries, CDR3 regions were amplified by Arm-PCR using iRepertoire HTBI primers. In TCRdb, the public reads were trimmed at Q25 with fastp and aligned with MiXCR, with productive beta chains retained. Identical CDR3 proteins give one entry, which carries the most common genes and DNA. This sample comprises 390,000 or so distinct CDR3 sequences, roughly 10% of them detected only once. The leading ten clones occupy under 20% of the sample. Reading the label with the study, this specimen's time point is: newly diagnosed GD, antithyroid drugs for less than 3 months. RNA was extracted from PBMCs in TRIzol for both TCR sequencing and RNA sequencing.

This sample was also put to use in a study of T cells in Graves' hyperthyroidism and ophthalmopathy.

The sample in question was peripheral blood mononuclear cells (PBMCs), obtained at new diagnosis, from a patient treated with antithyroid drugs. These receptors all come from a woman aged 18 to 35 with Graves disease. Donor details come from another sample of the same person, matched by shared clones.

This clonotype was seen a handful of times. V and J are TRBV12-3 or TRBV12-4 and TRBJ1-2, with D perhaps TRBD1 (5 bases). This CDR3 is built from 13 residues. Trimming shortened V by 4 bases and J by 8 bases, and 14 bases separated the two germline ends. The CDR3 is CASSSRGTDGYTF. The CDR3, as DNA: TGTGCCAGCAGTTCTAGGGGTACGGACGGCTACACCTTC.

This clonotype was observed a few times. A read error is possible here, since a much larger clone lies one base away. V is TRBV6-1 and J is TRBJ1-1; tentatively, D is TRBD1 (5 bases). The V gene's germline CDR1 is MNHNS and CDR2 SASEGT. This CDR3 comprises 14 residues. CDR3 nucleotide sequence: TGTGCCAGCAGATTTCCAGGGTTCTCCACTGAAGCTTCCTTT. Amino acid sequence: CASRFPGFSTEASF.

This clonotype turned up a few times. The CDR3 nucleotides read TGCGCCAGCAGCCAAGATGGGATGTTAGTGGGGGGCACTGAAGCTTTCTTT. It translates to CASSQDGMLVGGTEAFF. This rearrangement joins TRBV4-1 to TRBJ1-1, with TRBD1 as a possible D gene (5 bases). The CDR3 totals 17 residues. The V and J ends lost 0 bases and 4 bases respectively, with 18 bases between them. Germline CDR1 is MGHRA and CDR2 is YSYEKL.

There are many counts of this clonotype. This CDR3 reads CASSPIRSDNEQFF. The CDR3, as DNA: TGTGCCAGCAGTCCCATAAGAAGCGACAATGAGCAGTTCTTC. V and J are TRBV6-1 and TRBJ2-1, with D unclear. Trimming cost V 5 bases and J 5 bases, with 13 bases left between them. There are 14 residues in the CDR3. CDR1 MNHNS and CDR2 SASEGT come from the germline V gene.

A note on this clonotype: A much larger clone differs by one base, so this may be a read error. The V and J genes are TRBV18 and TRBJ2-1; a possible D gene is TRBD1 (7 bases). Per the germline V gene, CDR1 is KGHSH and CDR2 is LQKENI. Trimming left V 3 bases short and J 11 bases short, with 17 bases between. This CDR3 spans 14 amino acids. The CDR3 coding sequence is TGTGCCAGCTCACCCTGGCAGGGGGAGGATAAGCAGTTCTTC. Its protein product is CASSPWQGEDKQFF.

This clonotype appeared many times. V is TRBV13 and J is TRBJ2-1; 14 bases are a match to TRBD2. With 3 bases clipped from V and 6 bases from J, the junction kept 10 bases outside the gene matches. CDR3 length equals 18 residues. Germline V gene sequence: CDR1 PRHDT, CDR2 FYEKMQ (reference sequence). Written as DNA, the CDR3 is TGTGCCAGCAGCTTTAGGGGACTAGCGGGGGACAAATCCAATGAGCAGTTCTTC. This translates into CASSFRGLAGDKSNEQFF. The entire variable domain, with the rest obtained from reference TRBV13 and TRBJ2-1, is as follows: AAGVIQSPRHLIKEKRETATLKCYPIPRHDTVYWYQQGPGQDPQFLISFYEKMQSDKGSIPDRFSAQQFSDYHSELNMSSLELGDSALYFCASSFRGLAGDKSNEQFFGPGTRLTVL.

This sequence joins TRBV5-8 and TRBJ1-1; D is undetermined. Trimming pared 0 bases from V and 0 bases from J, leaving 18 bases between. The CDR3 is 18 residues long. Looked up from germline, CDR1 is SGHTS and CDR2 is YDEGEE. The CDR3 DNA follows: TGTGCCAGCAGCTTGGACGTGCGCAGAGGAGCCTTGAACACTGAAGCTTTCTTT. Residues: CASSLDVRRGALNTEAFF.

The sample holds a few counts of this clonotype. The chain joins TRBV25-1 to TRBJ1-2, with D possibly matching TRBD1 (5 bases). The CDR3 consists of 14 residues. Trimming removed 2 bases at V and 7 bases at J, with 14 bases between. Germline lookup yields CDR1 MGHDK and CDR2 SYGVNS. As DNA, the CDR3 is TGTGCCAGCAGTGAAACGCAGGGCGCGCTTGGCTACACCTTC. It specifies CASSETQGALGYTF.

The table lists this clonotype with many counts. V usage is TRBV7-2 and J usage is TRBJ2-1; TRBD2 might be the D (5 bases). V was pared by 2 bases and J by 10 bases, with 27 bases between. The CDR3 spans 18 residues. Germline assignment: CDR1 SGHTA and CDR2 FQGNSA. The CDR3 loop is CASSLKLTLLAPGVEQFF. The CDR3 DNA follows: TGTGCCAGCAGCTTAAAGCTTACCCTTTTGGCCCCCGGGGTGGAGCAGTTCTTC. Based on the CDR3 plus reference TRBV7-2 and TRBJ2-1, the full variable domain is GAGVSQSPSNKVTEKGKDVELRCDPISGHTALYWYRQSLGQGLEFLIYFQGNSAPDKSGLPSDRFSAERTGGSVSTLTIQRTQQEDSAVYLCASSLKLTLLAPGVEQFFGPGTRLTVL.